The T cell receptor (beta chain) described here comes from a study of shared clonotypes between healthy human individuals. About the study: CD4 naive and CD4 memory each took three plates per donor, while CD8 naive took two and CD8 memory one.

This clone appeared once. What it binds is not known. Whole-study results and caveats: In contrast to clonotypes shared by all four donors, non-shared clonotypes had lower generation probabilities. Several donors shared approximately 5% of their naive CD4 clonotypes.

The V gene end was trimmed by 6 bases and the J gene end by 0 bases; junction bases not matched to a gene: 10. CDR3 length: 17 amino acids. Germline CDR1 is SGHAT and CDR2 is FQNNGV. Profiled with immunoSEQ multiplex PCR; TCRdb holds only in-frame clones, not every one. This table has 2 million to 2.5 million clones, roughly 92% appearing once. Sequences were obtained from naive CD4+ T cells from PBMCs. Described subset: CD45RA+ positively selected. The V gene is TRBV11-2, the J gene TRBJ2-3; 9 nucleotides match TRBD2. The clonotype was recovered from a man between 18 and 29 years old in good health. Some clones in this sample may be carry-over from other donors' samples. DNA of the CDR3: TGTGCCAGCAGTTCTACGGGACTAGCATATAGCACAGATACGCAGTATTTT. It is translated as CASSSTGLAYSTDTQYF.